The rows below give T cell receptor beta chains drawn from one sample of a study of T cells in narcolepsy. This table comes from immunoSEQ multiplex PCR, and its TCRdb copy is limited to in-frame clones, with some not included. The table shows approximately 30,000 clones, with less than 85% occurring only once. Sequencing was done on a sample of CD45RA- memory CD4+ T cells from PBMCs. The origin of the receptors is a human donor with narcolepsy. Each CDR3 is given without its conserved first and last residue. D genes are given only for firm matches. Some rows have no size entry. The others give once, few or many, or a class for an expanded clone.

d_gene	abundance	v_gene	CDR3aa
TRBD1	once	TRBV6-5	ASSTSRGRATEAF
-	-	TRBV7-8	ASSVPVSGGANVLT
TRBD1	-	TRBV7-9	ASSPRQGANSPLH
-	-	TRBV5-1	ASSLEIPRGNEAF
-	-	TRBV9	ASSVGTGSGANVLT
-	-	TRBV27	ASRRVGNTEAF
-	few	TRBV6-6	ASSYEGGNQPQH
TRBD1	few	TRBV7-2	ASSATGGGLGYGYT
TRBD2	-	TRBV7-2	ASSLTSGGRSETQY
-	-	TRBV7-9	ASSFLEGFTDTQY